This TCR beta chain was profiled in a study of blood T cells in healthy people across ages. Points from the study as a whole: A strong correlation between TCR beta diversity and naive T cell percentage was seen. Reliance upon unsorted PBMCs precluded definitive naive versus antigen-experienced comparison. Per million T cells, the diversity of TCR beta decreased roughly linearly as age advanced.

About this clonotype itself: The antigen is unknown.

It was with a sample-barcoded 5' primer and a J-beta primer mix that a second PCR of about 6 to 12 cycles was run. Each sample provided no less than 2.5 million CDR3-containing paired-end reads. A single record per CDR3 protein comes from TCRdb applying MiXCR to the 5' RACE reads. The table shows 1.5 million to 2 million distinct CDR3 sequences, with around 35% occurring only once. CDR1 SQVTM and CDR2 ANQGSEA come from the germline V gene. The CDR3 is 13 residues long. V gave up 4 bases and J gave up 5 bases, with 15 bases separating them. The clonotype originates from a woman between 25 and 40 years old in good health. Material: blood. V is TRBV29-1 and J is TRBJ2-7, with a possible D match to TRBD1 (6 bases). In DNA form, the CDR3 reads TGCAGCGTTGGCGTACAGGGTTGTGACGAGCAGTACTTC. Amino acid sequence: CSVGVQGCDEQYF.